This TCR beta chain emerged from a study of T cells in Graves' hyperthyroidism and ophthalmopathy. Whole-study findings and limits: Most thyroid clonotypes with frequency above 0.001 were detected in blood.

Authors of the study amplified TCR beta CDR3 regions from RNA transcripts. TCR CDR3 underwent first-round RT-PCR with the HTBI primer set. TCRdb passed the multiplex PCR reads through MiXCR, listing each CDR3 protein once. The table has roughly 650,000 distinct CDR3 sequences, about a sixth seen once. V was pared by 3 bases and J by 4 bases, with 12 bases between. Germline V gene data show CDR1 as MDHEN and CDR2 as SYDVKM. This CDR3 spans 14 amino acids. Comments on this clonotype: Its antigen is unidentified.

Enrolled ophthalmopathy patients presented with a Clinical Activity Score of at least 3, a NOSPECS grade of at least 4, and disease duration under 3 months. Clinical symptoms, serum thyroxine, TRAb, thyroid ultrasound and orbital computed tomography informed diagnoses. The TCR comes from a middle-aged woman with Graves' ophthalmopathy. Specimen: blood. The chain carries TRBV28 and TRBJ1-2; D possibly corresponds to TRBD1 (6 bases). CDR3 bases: TGTGCCAGCAGTTTCTCGGACAGCGCCTATGGCTACACCTTC. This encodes CASSFSDSAYGYTF.